This TCR beta chain was documented in a study of human T cells and chemical hapten exposure. Across the study: Small discrepancies in pooled library volume mainly accounted for the varying TCR yields per sample.

Study-level results: Controls had significantly fewer large CDR3 similarity clusters than were formed by expanded TCRs.

This clonotype was seen only a few times. Its target is not known. The germline CDR1 and CDR2 sequences are LNHDA and SQIVND (reference sequence). V lost 3 bases and J lost 1, with 6 bases in between. The CDR3 consists of 14 residues. Regarding time point: patch test 1, 2 weeks after DPC sensitization. Treatment here: therapeutic diphenylcyclopropenone sensitization with weekly scalp DPC. Via MiXCR, TCRdb re-called the RACE reads, giving one row per CDR3 protein. The data hold around 69,000 distinct CDR3 sequences, with approximately 9.4% observed a single time. The rearrangement uses TRBV19 and TRBJ2-2; D gene ambiguous. This receptor was taken from a woman aged 40 to 50 with alopecia areata. Some clones in this sample may be carry-over from other donors' samples. The starting material was whole blood, obtained in connection with sensitization to the hapten diphenylcyclopropenone (DPC). The CDR3 sequence: CASSIHKNTGELFF. CDR3 bases: TGTGCCAGTAGTATCCACAAGAACACCGGGGAGCTGTTTTTT.